These 18 T cell receptor beta chains share one sample of origin, sequenced in a study of T-cell reconstitution after alpha-beta-depleted transplantation in children. Unique molecular identifiers were built into the TCRbeta library. A single record per CDR3 protein comes from TCRdb applying MiXCR to the PCR reads. Of 250,000 or so distinct CDR3 sequences in the sample, roughly a quarter are singletons; the top ten hold about 5%. The sample was PBMCs, mostly from graft donor cells, taken 360 days after TCRalphabeta/CD19-depleted stem cell transplant. The receptors were gathered from a female patient aged 2 to 10 who had a stem cell transplant for congenital amegakaryocytic thrombocytopenia, so the T cells may come from the graft donor.

The chain couples TRBV7-2 to TRBJ1-1; D unclear. Trimming removed 3 bases from V and 5 bases from J, with 10 bases in between. The germline V gene encodes CDR1 SGHTA and CDR2 FQGNSA. This CDR3 comprises 13 residues. The CDR3 reads CASSFVRETEAFF. CDR3 nucleotides: TGTGCCAGCAGCTTCGTAAGGGAAACTGAAGCTTTCTTT. Full variable domain (remainder filled in from reference TRBV7-2 and TRBJ1-1): GAGVSQSPSNKVTEKGKDVELRCDPISGHTALYWYRQSLGQGLEFLIYFQGNSAPDKSGLPSDRFSAERTGGSVSTLTIQRTQQEDSAVYLCASSFVRETEAFFGQGTRLTVV.

The rearrangement uses TRBV5-1 and TRBJ1-1; possibly TRBD1 for D (5 bases). This CDR3 is 16 amino acids long. Deletions cut 3 bases from V and 1 base from J, with 16 bases between. CDR1 SGHRS and CDR2 YFSETQ come from the germline V gene. For the CDR3, the DNA is TGCGCCAGCAGCTGGAGTCCGACAGAAAGGAACACTGAAGCTTTCTTT. The encoded protein is CASSWSPTERNTEAFF.

The CDR3 here is CASSVLDGSYEQYF. CDR3 bases: TGTGCCAGCAGCGTACTTGACGGGTCCTACGAGCAGTACTTC. This sequence joins TRBV9 and TRBJ2-7; no reliable D call. Trimming stripped 1 base from V and 1 base from J, with 9 bases between. Germline V gene data show CDR1 as SGDLS and CDR2 as YYNGEE. This CDR3 contains 14 residues.

This clonotype came up a few times. The rearrangement links TRBV20-1 to TRBJ2-1, with 7 bases lining up with TRBD1. The V segment lost 3 bases and the J segment 7 bases; nucleotides outside the gene matches: 12. The length of the CDR3 is 15 residues. Germline assignment: CDR1 DFQATT and CDR2 SNEGSKA (reference sequence). CDR3 region: CSARKVRDSNNEQFF. The CDR3 DNA is TGCAGTGCTAGGAAGGTTAGGGACAGTAATAATGAGCAGTTCTTC.

The chain recombines TRBV20-1 with TRBJ2-5; D not certain. Germline lookup yields CDR1 DFQATT and CDR2 SNEGSKA (reference sequence). CDR3 length equals 11 residues. V shed 6 bases and J shed 7 bases, with 12 bases lying between them. CDR3 sequence: CSAPQRLTQYF. The CDR3 DNA reads TGCAGTGCCCCACAAAGGTTGACCCAGTACTTC.

The table lists this clonotype with a few counts. The V and J genes are TRBV7-2 and TRBJ2-7; TRBD2 aligns across 7 bases. The CDR3 totals 15 residues. V was pared by 1 base and J by 4 bases, with 7 bases of the junction left unmatched. The V gene's germline CDR1 is SGHTA and CDR2 FQGNSA. The CDR3 region has the DNA TGTGCCAGCAGCTTAGATCTGCGGGGGATTTACGAGCAGTACTTC. Protein: CASSLDLRGIYEQYF. The full variable domain, completed using reference TRBV7-2 and TRBJ2-7, is GAGVSQSPSNKVTEKGKDVELRCDPISGHTALYWYRQSLGQGLEFLIYFQGNSAPDKSGLPSDRFSAERTGGSVSTLTIQRTQQEDSAVYLCASSLDLRGIYEQYFGPGTRLTVT.

The gene calls are TRBV28 and TRBJ2-7; TRBD2 might be the D (6 bases). V lost 6 bases and J 7 bases, leaving 19 bases between the germline ends. Germline CDR1 MDHEN, CDR2 SYDVKM. CDR3 length equals 14 residues. The CDR3 coding sequence is TGTGCCAGCAGACCTTCCGGGGTGGAGGGGGAGCAGTACTTC. Protein sequence: CASRPSGVEGEQYF.

This clonotype appeared a few times. The chain employs TRBV28 and TRBJ2-7; D tentatively fits TRBD1 or TRBD2 (5 bases each). The germline V gene encodes CDR1 MDHEN and CDR2 SYDVKM. The CDR3 contains 14 residues. V lost 0 bases, J lost 4 bases, and 10 bases lay in between. The CDR3 DNA is TGTGCCAGCAGTTTATGGCCAGGGACGTACGAGCAGTACTTC. Translation gives CASSLWPGTYEQYF.

The genes are TRBV4-1 and TRBJ2-7; D tentatively fits TRBD1 or TRBD2 (6 bases each). From germline, CDR1 is MGHRA and CDR2 YSYEKL. Trimming took 4 bases from V and 6 from J, leaving 22 bases between them. The CDR3 runs to 16 residues. The CDR3 here is CASSPTVRGAVREQYF. The DNA for the CDR3 is TGCGCCAGCAGCCCTACTGTTAGGGGGGCGGTGCGCGAGCAGTACTTC.

This clonotype has only a few counts. The chain combines TRBV4-3 with TRBJ1-1; TRBD1 might be the D (5 bases). Between the trimmed V and J ends, which lost 0 bases and 4 bases, there was a span of 9 bases. The germline V gene encodes CDR1 LGHNA and CDR2 YSLEER. The CDR3 totals 14 residues. The CDR3 region has the DNA TGCGCCAGCAGCCAAGACTACGGGGGCACTGAAGCTTTCTTT. Its translation: CASSQDYGGTEAFF.

The V and J genes are TRBV30 and TRBJ1-2; D is perhaps TRBD1 (6 bases). The CDR3 is 13 residues long. Trimming took 1 base from V and 10 from J, leaving 16 bases between them. Germline V gene data show CDR1 as GTSNPN and CDR2 as SVGIG (reference sequence). The DNA of the CDR3 is TGTGCCTGGAGTGCCCACCACAGGGAGGTCTACACCTTC. It specifies CAWSAHHREVYTF.

This chain links TRBV4-1 with TRBJ1-6; no firm D call. The CDR3 length is 15 residues. CDR1 is MGHRA, CDR2 YSYEKL, per germline. The V and J ends lost 1 base and 9 bases respectively, with 13 bases between them. The CDR3 region is CASSQARSAVSPLHF. CDR3 nucleotides: TGCGCCAGCAGCCAAGCCAGGAGCGCGGTTTCACCCCTCCACTTT.

The genes are TRBV3-1 and TRBJ2-2; possible D gene TRBD1, 5 bases. This CDR3 has 15 amino acids. The V gene's germline CDR1 is LGHDT and CDR2 YNNKEL (reference sequence). The V gene lost 1 base and the J gene lost 8 bases, with 14 bases spanning the gap. CDR3 nucleotides: TGTGCCAGCAGCCAAGTCAGGGTAGGATCGGGGGAGCTGTTTTTT. It translates to CASSQVRVGSGELFF. The full variable domain, its missing parts supplied by reference TRBV3-1 and TRBJ2-2, is DTAVSQTPKYLVTQMGNDKSIKCEQNLGHDTMYWYKQDSKKFLKIMFSYNNKELIINETVPNRFSPKSPDKAHLNLHINSLELGDSAVYFCASSQVRVGSGELFFGEGSRLTVL.

In its sample, this clonotype was seen many times. The V and J genes are TRBV29-1 and TRBJ2-7; TRBD2 matches at 7 bases. The CDR3 spans 13 residues. V lost 6 bases to trimming and J lost 0 bases; unmatched junction nucleotides: 5. Germline assignment: CDR1 SQVTM and CDR2 ANQGSEA. The CDR3 DNA follows: TGCAGCGTGCGATGGGGGGGCTCCTACGAGCAGTACTTC. Protein product: CSVRWGGSYEQYF.

The table lists this clonotype with many counts. V usage is TRBV12-3 or TRBV12-4 and J usage is TRBJ2-7; TRBD2 aligns across 8 bases. The trim removed 6 bases at V and 2 bases at J, leaving 3 bases unmatched. The CDR3 extends over 13 amino acids. The CDR3 sequence is CASRRGETYEQYF. The CDR3 DNA sequence: TGTGCCAGCAGGCGGGGGGAAACCTACGAGCAGTACTTC.

In its sample, this clonotype was seen many times. The V and J genes are TRBV20-1 and TRBJ1-5; D not resolved. CDR1 is DFQATT, CDR2 SNEGSKA, per germline (reference sequence). The germline V and J ends were trimmed by 3 bases and 2 bases, with 11 bases remaining between them. CDR3 length: 14 residues. This CDR3 reads CSARGGYGNQPQHF. DNA of the CDR3: TGCAGTGCTAGGGGAGGGTATGGCAATCAGCCCCAGCATTTT.

A few counts support this clonotype. This chain connects TRBV29-1 to TRBJ2-1; 7 nucleotides match TRBD1. Losses at the gene ends were 3 bases for V and 1 base for J; bases not matched to a gene: 0. The CDR3 consists of 13 residues. Germline V gene data show CDR1 as SQVTM and CDR2 as ANQGSEA. In DNA, the CDR3 is TGCAGCGTTGAGGGACAGTCCTACAATGAGCAGTTCTTC. Residues: CSVEGQSYNEQFF.

This sequence joins TRBV28 and TRBJ2-3; possible D gene TRBD2, 6 bases. Trimming shortened V by 4 bases and J by 7 bases, and 15 bases separated the two germline ends. The CDR3 sequence is 14 residues long. Per germline, CDR1 MDHEN and CDR2 SYDVKM. The CDR3 nucleotides are TGTGCCAGCAGTTACTGGAGCGGGCGGAATACGCAGTATTTT. Protein sequence: CASSYWSGRNTQYF.